This TCR beta chain stems from a study of T-cell memory formation after mild COVID-19. Study-wide results and caveats: Within pre-infection memory, some responding clones were found, suggesting cross-reactive memory joined. Clones from the second wave (peaking day 37) had unconfirmed SARS-CoV-2 specificity. Later expanders leaned toward CD4+, whereas clones contracting from day 15 to 85 were balanced CD4/CD8.

This clonotype was counted ten times or more. Its target is not known. MiXCR was run by TCRdb on the 5' RACE reads, yielding one entry per CDR3 protein. The table has about 340,000 distinct CDR3 sequences, about 16% seen once. Per the germline V gene, CDR1 is SEHNR and CDR2 is FQNEAQ (reference sequence). The CDR3 has 12 amino acids. V was trimmed by 1 base and J by 3 bases, leaving 3 bases between them. Material for sequencing was PBMCs or a T cell subset sorted from them (not recorded which). The V gene is TRBV7-9, the J gene TRBJ1-2, with D unresolved. This sequence originates from a man aged 18 to 30 who had mild COVID-19 (a few samples of this study predate the infection). Cell type and time point are not known. The CDR3 spells CASSLDHYGYTF. The CDR3 coding sequence is TGTGCCAGCAGCTTAGACCACTATGGCTACACCTTC.